This TCR beta chain derives from a study of blood T cell repertoires in COVID-19. Study information: Samples of COVID-19 (acute and convalescent) were obtained from the United States, Italy and Spain. PBMCs, B-cell-depleted T cells, or T cells provided the cDNA or gDNA that made up the material.

Original processing methods: Nucleated cell number was recorded as an estimate derived from reference gene primer amplification. Only in-frame clones appear in the TCRdb table, and some are missing; sequencing was by immunoSEQ multiplex PCR. V and J calls and clone size are copied from that table; D and trimming were computed from the DNA. This table has about 90,000 clones, roughly 88% appearing once. V shed 3 bases and J 5 bases; nucleotides not matched to a gene: 4. CDR3 size: 13 residues. CDR1 and CDR2 from the germline V gene are SGHRS and YFSETQ. Sequencing was performed on peripheral blood. This sequence joins TRBV5-1 and TRBJ2-5; 7 nucleotides agree with TRBD1. The sequence derives from a man aged 60-69 years with acute or convalescent COVID-19. CDR3 loop: CASSSQGWETQYF. CDR3 coding DNA: TGCGCCAGCAGCTCACAGGGGTGGGAGACCCAGTACTTC.